This T cell receptor beta chain stems from a study of cytomegalovirus exposure and HLA in healthy donors. Study summary: Genetic ancestry analysis placed approximately 79% of the 300 to 500 donors that were genotyped in the Caucasian-associated cluster. Points from the study as a whole: It was shown in a later analysis that HLA-associated TCR beta chains were more clonally expanded than other, equally common chains. The study listed some 160 cytomegalovirus-associated TCR beta chains. A prior analysis recorded that most TCR beta V segments were productive about 87% or about 30% of the time.

There are a few counts of this clone. What it binds is not known. The CDR3 has 14 amino acids. Trimming took 3 bases from V and 6 from J; bases not matched to a gene: 2. Germline V lookup: CDR1 SGDLS, CDR2 YYNGEE. A multiplex PCR was run with 60 Vbeta primers and 13 Jbeta primers. The method was immunoSEQ multiplex PCR; TCRdb's version includes in-frame clones alone and lacks a portion of them. The sample has 150,000 to 200,000 clones; roughly four fifths are singletons. This sequence was found in a man aged 50-60 years in good health and CMV-seronegative. The specimen sequenced was PBMCs. The chain links TRBV9 to TRBJ1-4; 10 positions agree with TRBD1. Written as DNA, the CDR3 is TGTGCCAGCAGCGCAGGACAGGGGGATGAAAAACTGTTTTTT. Protein product: CASSAGQGDEKLFF.